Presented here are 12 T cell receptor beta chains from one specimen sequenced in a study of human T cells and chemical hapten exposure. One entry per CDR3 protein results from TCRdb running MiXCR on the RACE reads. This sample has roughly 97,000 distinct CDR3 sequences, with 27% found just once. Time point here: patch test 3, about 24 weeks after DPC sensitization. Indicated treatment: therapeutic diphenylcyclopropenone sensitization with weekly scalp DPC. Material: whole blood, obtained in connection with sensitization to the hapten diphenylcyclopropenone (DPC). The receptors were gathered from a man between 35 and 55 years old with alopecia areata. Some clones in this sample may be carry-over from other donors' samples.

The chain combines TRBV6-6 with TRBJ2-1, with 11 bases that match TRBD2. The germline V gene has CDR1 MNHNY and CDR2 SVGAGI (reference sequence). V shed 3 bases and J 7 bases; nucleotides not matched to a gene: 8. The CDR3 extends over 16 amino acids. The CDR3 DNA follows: TGTGCCAGCAGTTATCAACTAGCGGGAGTGAAAAATGAGCAGTTCTTC. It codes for CASSYQLAGVKNEQFF.

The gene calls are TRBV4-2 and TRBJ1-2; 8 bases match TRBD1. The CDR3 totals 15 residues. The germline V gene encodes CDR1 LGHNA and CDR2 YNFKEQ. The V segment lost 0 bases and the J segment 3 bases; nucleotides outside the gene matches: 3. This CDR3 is CASSQEQGVDYGYTF. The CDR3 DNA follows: TGTGCCAGCAGCCAAGAACAGGGGGTGGACTATGGCTACACCTTC.

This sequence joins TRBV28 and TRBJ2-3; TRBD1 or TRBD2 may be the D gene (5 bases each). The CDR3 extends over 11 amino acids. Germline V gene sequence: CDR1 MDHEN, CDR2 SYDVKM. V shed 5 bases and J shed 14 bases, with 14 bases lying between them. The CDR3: CASSAGTDRYF. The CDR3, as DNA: TGTGCCAGCAGTGCCGGGACCGACCGGTATTTT.

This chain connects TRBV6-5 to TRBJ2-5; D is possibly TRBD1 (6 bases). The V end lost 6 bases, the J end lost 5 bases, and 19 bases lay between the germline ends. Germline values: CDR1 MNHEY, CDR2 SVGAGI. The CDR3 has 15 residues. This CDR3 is CASSHNRDQGETQYF. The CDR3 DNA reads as TGTGCCAGCAGCCACAACAGGGACCAGGGGGAGACCCAGTACTTC.

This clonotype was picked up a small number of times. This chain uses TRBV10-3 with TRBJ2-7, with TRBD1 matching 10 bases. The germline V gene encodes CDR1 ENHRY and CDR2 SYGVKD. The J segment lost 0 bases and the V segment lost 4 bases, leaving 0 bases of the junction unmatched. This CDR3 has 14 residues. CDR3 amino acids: CAISGTGGSYEQYF. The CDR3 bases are TGTGCCATCAGTGGGACAGGGGGCTCCTACGAGCAGTACTTC.

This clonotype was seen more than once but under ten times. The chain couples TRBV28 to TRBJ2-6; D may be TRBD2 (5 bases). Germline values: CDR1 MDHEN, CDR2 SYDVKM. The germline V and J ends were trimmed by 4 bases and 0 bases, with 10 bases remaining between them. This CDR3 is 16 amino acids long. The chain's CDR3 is CASSSPSGSGANVLTF. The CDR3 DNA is TGTGCCAGCAGTTCCCCAAGCGGCTCTGGGGCCAACGTCCTGACTTTC.

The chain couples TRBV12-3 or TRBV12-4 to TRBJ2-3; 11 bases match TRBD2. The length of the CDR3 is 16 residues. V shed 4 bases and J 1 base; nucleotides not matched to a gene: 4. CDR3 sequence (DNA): TGTGCCAGCAGTTCGGTACTAGCGGGAGGCACAGATACGCAGTATTTT. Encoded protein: CASSSVLAGGTDTQYF.

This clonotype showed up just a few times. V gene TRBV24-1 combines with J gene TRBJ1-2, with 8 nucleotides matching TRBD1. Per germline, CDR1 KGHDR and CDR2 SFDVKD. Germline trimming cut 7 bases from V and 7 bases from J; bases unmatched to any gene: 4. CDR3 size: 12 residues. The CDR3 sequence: CATRDRVGGYTF. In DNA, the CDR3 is TGTGCCACCAGGGACAGGGTCGGTGGCTACACCTTC.

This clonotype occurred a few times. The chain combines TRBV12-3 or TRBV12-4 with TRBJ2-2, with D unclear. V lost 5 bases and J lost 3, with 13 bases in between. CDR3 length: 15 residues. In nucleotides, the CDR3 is TGTGCCAGCAGTCCCCTTTCCGGTGACACCGGGGAGCTGTTTTTT. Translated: CASSPLSGDTGELFF.

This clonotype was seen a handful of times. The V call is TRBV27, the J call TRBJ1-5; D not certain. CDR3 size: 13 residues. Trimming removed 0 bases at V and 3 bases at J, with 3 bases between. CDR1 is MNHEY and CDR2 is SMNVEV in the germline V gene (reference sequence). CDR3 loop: CASSLSYNQPQHF. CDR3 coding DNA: TGTGCCAGCAGTTTATCATACAATCAGCCCCAGCATTTT.

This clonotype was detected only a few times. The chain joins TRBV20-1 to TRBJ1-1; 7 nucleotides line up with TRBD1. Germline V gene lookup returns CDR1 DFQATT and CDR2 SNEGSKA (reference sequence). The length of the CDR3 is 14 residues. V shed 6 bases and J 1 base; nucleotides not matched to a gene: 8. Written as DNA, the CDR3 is TGCAGTGCCGGGATAGGGGGCGCGAACACTGAAGCTTTCTTT. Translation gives CSAGIGGANTEAFF.

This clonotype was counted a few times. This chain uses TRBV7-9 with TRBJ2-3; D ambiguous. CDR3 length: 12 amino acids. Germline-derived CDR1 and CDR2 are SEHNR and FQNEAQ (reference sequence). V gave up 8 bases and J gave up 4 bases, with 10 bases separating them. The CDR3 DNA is TGTGCCAGCCGCGGCGGTCCAGATACGCAGTATTTT. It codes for CASRGGPDTQYF.